What follows are 12 T cell receptor beta chains derived from one specimen sequenced in a study of CD4+ T cells in melanoma. Using immunoSEQ multiplex PCR, the repertoire was profiled, and TCRdb retains in-frame clones only, with some absent. Here the sample spans about 15,000 clones, 62% being singletons. The source material was cells from a culture (not recorded whether cultured in vitro). The receptors originated from a human donor with melanoma.

The chain couples TRBV2 to TRBJ2-1; possibly TRBD1 for D (6 bases). Germline V gives CDR1 SNHLY, CDR2 FYNNEI. V was clipped by 6 bases and J by 9 bases, with 24 bases between them. There are 16 residues in the CDR3. The chain's CDR3 is CASRPLGGFLVSEQFF. CDR3 nucleotide sequence: TGTGCCAGCAGACCCCTTGGGGGCTTCCTGGTGAGTGAGCAGTTCTTC.

This clone was observed a few times. The chain joins TRBV5-1 to TRBJ1-5; D is unclear. Per germline, CDR1 SGHRS and CDR2 YFSETQ. The germline V and J ends were trimmed by 4 bases and 7 bases, with 15 bases remaining between them. This CDR3 has 14 residues. The CDR3, as DNA: TGCGCCAGCAGCCCCTCGTGGAGTCCACAGCCCCAGCATTTT. Amino acids: CASSPSWSPQPQHF. Using reference TRBV5-1 and TRBJ1-5 for the parts outside the CDR3, the full variable domain is KAGVTQTPRYLIKTRGQQVTLSCSPISGHRSVSWYQQTPGQGLQFLFEYFSETQRNKGNFPGRFSGRQFSNSRSEMNVSTLELGDSALYLCASSPSWSPQPQHFGDGTRLSIL.

This sequence joins TRBV7-2 and TRBJ2-1, with 9 bases that match TRBD2. Germline V gene data show CDR1 as SGHTA and CDR2 as FQGNSA. This CDR3 is built from 15 residues. The trim removed 4 bases at V and 5 bases at J, leaving 6 bases unmatched. CDR3 DNA: TGTGCCAGCAGCTCCCATAGCGGGGGCAACAATGAGCAGTTCTTC. Translated: CASSSHSGGNNEQFF.

The chain uses TRBV4-1 and TRBJ1-2; 8 positions match TRBD1. This CDR3 has 16 residues. The junction had 7 bases not matched to a gene; V was cut back by 2 bases and J by 2 bases. Germline V CDR1 and CDR2: MGHRA, YSYEKL. CDR3 residues: CASSQPRQGANYGYTF. The CDR3 nucleotides are TGCGCCAGCAGCCAACCCCGTCAGGGGGCCAACTATGGCTACACCTTC.

This clone was picked up a small number of times. This chain uses TRBV5-1 with TRBJ1-1; 7 bases map to TRBD1. The V gene's germline CDR1 is SGHRS and CDR2 YFSETQ. After removal of 3 bases from V and 2 bases from J, the junction contained 4 bases not matched to a gene. The CDR3 is 14 residues long. The CDR3 loop is CASSSTGSNTEAFF. The CDR3, as DNA: TGCGCCAGCAGCTCGACAGGGAGCAACACTGAAGCTTTCTTT.

The chain combines TRBV6-5 with TRBJ1-1, with D perhaps TRBD1 (5 bases). The V end lost 9 bases, the J end lost 6 bases, and 20 bases lay between the germline ends. Germline V lookup: CDR1 MNHEY, CDR2 SVGAGI. This CDR3 is built from 14 residues. This CDR3 reads CASSQTAGKAEAFF. The DNA for the CDR3 is TGTGCCAGTAGTCAAACCGCAGGGAAGGCTGAAGCTTTCTTT.

This clone was picked up a small number of times. V usage is TRBV7-3 and J usage is TRBJ1-2; D perhaps matches TRBD1 (6 bases). In germline, CDR1 is SGHTA, CDR2 FQGTGA. Trimming cost V 4 bases and J 4 bases, with 16 bases left between them. This CDR3 has 15 amino acids. The DNA for the CDR3 is TGTGCCAGCAGCTCCAGGGCCCCCAGGGGCTATGGCTACACCTTC. This gives the protein CASSSRAPRGYGYTF.

This clone was counted a few times. The CDR3 DNA is TGTGCCAGCAGGGGGATCCTCTATGGCTACACCTTC. Encoded protein: CASRGILYGYTF. This chain links TRBV6-5 with TRBJ1-2; D is uncertain. There are 12 residues in the CDR3. Germline CDR1 is MNHEY and CDR2 is SVGAGI. V lost 6 bases and J 4 bases, leaving 9 bases between the germline ends.

The sample holds one count of this clone. The chain employs TRBV4-2 and TRBJ1-4; a weak D match, TRBD1 (6 bases). V was trimmed by 1 base and J by 4 bases, leaving 13 bases between them. Germline V gives CDR1 LGHNA, CDR2 YNFKEQ. The CDR3 covers 16 residues. The chain's CDR3 is CASSQGRQAFNEKLFF. CDR3 bases: TGTGCCAGCAGCCAAGGGCGACAGGCCTTTAATGAAAAACTGTTTTTT.

This clone was detected only a few times. Here the CDR3 reads CASRPGAFNEKLFF. DNA for the CDR3: TGTGCCAGCAGGCCAGGGGCCTTTAATGAAAAACTGTTTTTT. The genes are TRBV2 and TRBJ1-4, with a tentative D call TRBD1 (6 bases). This CDR3 contains 14 residues. The germline V gene has CDR1 SNHLY and CDR2 FYNNEI. Trimming pared 6 bases from V and 4 bases from J, leaving 12 bases between.

The chain has TRBV6-6 and TRBJ1-1, with D possibly TRBD1 on 6 matching bases. This CDR3 contains 16 residues. V was shortened by 0 bases and J by 4 bases, with 15 bases between the two germline ends. CDR1 and CDR2 (germline): MNHNY, SVGAGI (reference sequence). In DNA form, the CDR3 reads TGTGCCAGCAGTTACTCAAGGGCGGGGGCGGGCACTGAAGCTTTCTTT. Translated: CASSYSRAGAGTEAFF.

This chain joins TRBV6-5 and TRBJ1-5, with D unclear. Germline CDR1 reads MNHEY; CDR2 reads SVGAGI. CDR3 size: 12 residues. The V end lost 10 bases, the J end lost 1 base, and 8 bases lay between the germline ends. The CDR3 DNA reads TGTGCCATCTCCGACAGCAATCAGCCCCAGCATTTT. Its protein product is CAISDSNQPQHF.